These 8 T cell receptor beta chains share one sample of origin, sequenced in a study of T cells in Graves' hyperthyroidism and ophthalmopathy. The source material, RNA transcripts, was used to amplify TCR beta CDR3 regions. In the first-round RT-PCR of the TCR CDR3, the HTBI primer set was used. TCRdb passed the multiplex PCR reads through MiXCR, listing each CDR3 protein once. The sample carries about 500,000 distinct CDR3 sequences, over 15% recorded once. The sample taken for sequencing was blood. The receptors shown here come from a woman between 18 and 29 years old with Graves' hyperthyroidism.

This clonotype has a handful of counts. The rearrangement joins TRBV20-1 to TRBJ2-2, with a possible D match to TRBD1 (5 bases). V lost 3 bases and J lost 6, with 14 bases in between. The CDR3 consists of 14 residues. CDR1 is DFQATT, CDR2 SNEGSKA, per germline (reference sequence). CDR3 coding DNA: TGCAGTGCTAGCTCTGACCTAGGGGCCGGGGAGCTGTTTTTT. This translates into CSASSDLGAGELFF.

This clonotype was counted many times. The chain employs TRBV2 and TRBJ2-5; TRBD1 agrees at 8 bases. The ends lost 7 bases at V and 5 bases at J; junction bases unmatched: 18. CDR3 length: 17 residues. Germline assignment: CDR1 SNHLY and CDR2 FYNNEI. The CDR3 loop is CASILEGTGDGSETQYF. In DNA form, the CDR3 reads TGTGCCAGCATACTAGAGGGGACAGGTGACGGTTCGGAGACCCAGTACTTC.

This chain connects TRBV2 to TRBJ2-2, with 13 nucleotides matching TRBD2. Per the germline V gene, CDR1 is SNHLY and CDR2 is FYNNEI. The CDR3 length is 15 residues. The V and J ends lost 7 bases and 6 bases, in that order; junction bases with no gene match: 5. CDR3 sequence reads: CASKKTSGGAGELFF. In DNA, the CDR3 is TGTGCCAGCAAGAAAACTAGCGGGGGGGCCGGGGAGCTGTTTTTT.

The gene calls are TRBV3-1 and TRBJ2-1, with a weak D call TRBD1 (6 bases). This CDR3 comprises 17 residues. V lost 4 bases to trimming and J lost 0 bases, with 16 bases between them. The V gene's germline CDR1 is LGHDT and CDR2 YNNKEL (reference sequence). CDR3 bases: TGTGCCAGCAGCCCTTACAGGACAGCGTCCTCCTACAATGAGCAGTTCTTC. Protein product: CASSPYRTASSYNEQFF.

In this sample, this clonotype turned up many times. This rearrangement joins TRBV13 to TRBJ2-7; a weak D match, TRBD1 (5 bases). Between the trimmed V and J ends, which lost 5 bases and 5 bases, there was a span of 16 bases. Germline CDR1 PRHDT, CDR2 FYEKMQ (reference sequence). The CDR3 is 14 residues long. The DNA of the CDR3 is TGTGCCAGCAGCACATCAGGTGACAGCAACGAGCAGTACTTC. This gives the protein CASSTSGDSNEQYF.

In the case of this clonotype: This may be a read error: a much more frequent sequence differs by one nucleotide. The chain joins TRBV28 to TRBJ1-1; 10 nucleotides align to TRBD1. CDR3 length equals 11 residues. Germline CDR1 MDHEN, CDR2 SYDVKM. V shed 5 bases and J 11 bases; nucleotides not matched to a gene: 2. The CDR3 region has the DNA TGTGCCAGCAGTACGGACAGGGGGGCTTTCTTT. This sequence encodes CASSTDRGAFF.

The chain combines TRBV6-1 with TRBJ1-2; 7 nucleotides line up with TRBD1. Germline lookup yields CDR1 MNHNS and CDR2 SASEGT. After removal of 8 bases from V and 0 bases from J, the junction contained 9 bases not matched to a gene. This CDR3 comprises 15 residues. CDR3 in DNA: TGTGCCAGCGGTCTCGGACAGGCAGCTAACTATGGCTACACCTTC. This codes for CASGLGQAANYGYTF.

The gene calls are TRBV6-1 and TRBJ1-3; D unresolved. This CDR3 has 15 amino acids. Germline V gives CDR1 MNHNS, CDR2 SASEGT. The V and J ends lost 3 bases and 4 bases respectively, with 13 bases between them. DNA of the CDR3: TGTGCCAGCAGTGAGCCCCCGGCGGCGGGAAACACCATATATTTT. It translates to CASSEPPAAGNTIYF.